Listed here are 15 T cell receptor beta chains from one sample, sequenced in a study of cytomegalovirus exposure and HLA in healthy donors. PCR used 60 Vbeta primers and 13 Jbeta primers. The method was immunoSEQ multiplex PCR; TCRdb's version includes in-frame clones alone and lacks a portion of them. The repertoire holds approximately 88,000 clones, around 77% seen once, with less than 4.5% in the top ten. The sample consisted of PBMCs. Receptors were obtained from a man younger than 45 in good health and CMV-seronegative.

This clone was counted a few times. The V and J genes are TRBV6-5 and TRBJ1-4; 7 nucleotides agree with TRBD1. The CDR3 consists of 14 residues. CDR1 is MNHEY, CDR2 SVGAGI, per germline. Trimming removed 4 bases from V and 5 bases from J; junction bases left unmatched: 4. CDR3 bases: TGTGCCAGCAGTTGGGACAGATCCAATGAAAAACTGTTTTTT. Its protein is CASSWDRSNEKLFF.

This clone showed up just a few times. The CDR3: CASSLSQGSFGGYTF. The DNA for the CDR3 is TGTGCCAGCAGCTTATCACAGGGTTCTTTTGGTGGCTACACCTTC. The chain is built from TRBV2 and TRBJ1-2, with a weak D call TRBD1 (6 bases). The CDR3 covers 15 residues. Germline CDR1 is SNHLY and CDR2 is FYNNEI. Trimming cost V 6 bases and J 7 bases, with 21 bases left between them.

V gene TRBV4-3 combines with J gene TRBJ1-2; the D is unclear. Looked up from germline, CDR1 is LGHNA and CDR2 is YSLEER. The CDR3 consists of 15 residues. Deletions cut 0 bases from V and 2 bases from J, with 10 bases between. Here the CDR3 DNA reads TGCGCCAGCAGCCAAGATGTATCTCTAAACTATGGCTACACCTTC. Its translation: CASSQDVSLNYGYTF.

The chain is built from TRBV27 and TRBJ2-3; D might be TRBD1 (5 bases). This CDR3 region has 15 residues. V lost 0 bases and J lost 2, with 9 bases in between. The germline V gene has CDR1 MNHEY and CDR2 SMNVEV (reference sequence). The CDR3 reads CASSLSGASTDTQYF. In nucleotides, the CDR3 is TGTGCCAGCAGTTTATCAGGGGCCTCCACAGATACGCAGTATTTT.

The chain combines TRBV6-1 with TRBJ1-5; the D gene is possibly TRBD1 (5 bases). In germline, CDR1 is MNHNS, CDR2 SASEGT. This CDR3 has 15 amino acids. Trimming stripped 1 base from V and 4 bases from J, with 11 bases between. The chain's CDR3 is CASSEDQGWNQPQHF. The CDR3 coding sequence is TGTGCCAGCAGTGAAGACCAGGGATGGAATCAGCCCCAGCATTTT.

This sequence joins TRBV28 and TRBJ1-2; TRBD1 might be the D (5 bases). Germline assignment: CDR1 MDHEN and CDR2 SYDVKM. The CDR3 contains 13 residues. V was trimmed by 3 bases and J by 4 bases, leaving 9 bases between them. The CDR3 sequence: CASSLTVSYGYTF. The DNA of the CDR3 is TGTGCCAGCAGTTTGACAGTGTCCTATGGCTACACCTTC.

The CDR3 DNA is TGCGCCAGCAGCCAGGGACTAGCGGGAGAGATGACCCAGTACTTC. It encodes CASSQGLAGEMTQYF. V and J are TRBV4-1 and TRBJ2-5; 14 nucleotides line up with TRBD2. This CDR3 is 15 amino acids long. The J segment lost 7 bases and the V segment lost 3 bases, leaving 4 bases of the junction unmatched. The V gene's germline CDR1 is MGHRA and CDR2 YSYEKL.

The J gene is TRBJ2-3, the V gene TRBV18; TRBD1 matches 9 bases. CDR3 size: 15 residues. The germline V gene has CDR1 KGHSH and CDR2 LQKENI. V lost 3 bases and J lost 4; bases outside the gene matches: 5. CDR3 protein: CASSPNRQGADTQYF. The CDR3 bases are TGTGCCAGCTCACCGAACCGACAGGGGGCAGATACGCAGTATTTT.

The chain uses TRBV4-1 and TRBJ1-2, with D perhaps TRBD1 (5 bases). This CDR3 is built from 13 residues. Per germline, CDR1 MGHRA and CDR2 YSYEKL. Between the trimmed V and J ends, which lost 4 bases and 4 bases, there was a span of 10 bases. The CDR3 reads CASSRGPVYGYTF. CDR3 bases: TGCGCCAGCAGCCGGGGCCCAGTCTATGGCTACACCTTC.

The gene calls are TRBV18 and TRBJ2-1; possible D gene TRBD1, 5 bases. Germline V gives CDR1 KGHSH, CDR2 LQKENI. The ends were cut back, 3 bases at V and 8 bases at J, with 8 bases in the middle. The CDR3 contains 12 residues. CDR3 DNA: TGTGCCAGCTCACCGATCAGGGATGAGCAGTTCTTC. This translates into CASSPIRDEQFF.

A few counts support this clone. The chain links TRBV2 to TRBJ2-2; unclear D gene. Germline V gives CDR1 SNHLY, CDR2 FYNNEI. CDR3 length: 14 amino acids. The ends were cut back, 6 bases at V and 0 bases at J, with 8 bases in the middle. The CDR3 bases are TGTGCCAGCAGCCTGTTCTCGAACACCGGGGAGCTGTTTTTT. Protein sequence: CASSLFSNTGELFF.

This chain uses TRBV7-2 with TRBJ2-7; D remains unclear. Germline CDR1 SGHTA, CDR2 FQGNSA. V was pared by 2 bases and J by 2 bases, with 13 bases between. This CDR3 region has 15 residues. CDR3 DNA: TGTGCCAGCAGCTTAATTTCAACACGCACCTACGAGCAGTACTTC. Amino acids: CASSLISTRTYEQYF.

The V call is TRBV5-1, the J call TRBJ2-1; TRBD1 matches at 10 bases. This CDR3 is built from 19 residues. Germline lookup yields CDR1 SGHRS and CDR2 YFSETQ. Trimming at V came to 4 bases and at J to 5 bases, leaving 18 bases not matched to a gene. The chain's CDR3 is CASSRQGAFSGGQDNEQFF. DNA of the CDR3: TGCGCCAGCAGCCGACAGGGGGCGTTCTCGGGGGGGCAGGACAATGAGCAGTTCTTC.

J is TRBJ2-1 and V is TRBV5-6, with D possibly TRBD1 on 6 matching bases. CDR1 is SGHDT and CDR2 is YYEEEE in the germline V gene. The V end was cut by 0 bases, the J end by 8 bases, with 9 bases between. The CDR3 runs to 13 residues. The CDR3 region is CASSLDRADEQFF. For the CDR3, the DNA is TGTGCCAGCAGCTTGGACAGGGCCGATGAGCAGTTCTTC.

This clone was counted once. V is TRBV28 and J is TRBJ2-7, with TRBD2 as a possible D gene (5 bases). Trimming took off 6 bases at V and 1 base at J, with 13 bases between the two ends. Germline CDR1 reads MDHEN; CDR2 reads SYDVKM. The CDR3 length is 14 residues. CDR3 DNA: TGTGCCAGCAGACTGGCGGGCCGATCCTACGAGCAGTACTTC. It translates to CASRLAGRSYEQYF.